This T cell receptor (beta chain) was observed in a study of tumor and adjacent non-tumor tissue in lung cancer (dated by TCRdb to 2017 to 2018). Regarding the study in general: Of the cohort, around eleven patients had adenocarcinoma, 2 had squamous cell carcinoma and 1 had small cell lung cancer. Sequencing produced 100 million to 150 million productive TCRbeta reads in total, an average of about 4.2 million reads per sample. Among the approximately 15 patients, ages ranged from about 31 to 76 years, about 10 were men and 5 were women, and disease was TNM stage I to III. For each patient, one tumor sample and one normal lung sample were taken, giving thirty paired specimens that underwent TCRbeta CDR3 sequencing. The study compared bulk TCRbeta repertoires from lung tumor tissue and matched distant non-tumor lung tissue of around 14 lung cancer patients.

Broad study findings and their caveats: Only about 15 patients were in the cohort, and the authors stated that larger samples and more detailed clinical data are needed. Peripheral blood was not sequenced, so blood TCRbeta repertoires in these lung cancer patients were not examined. The methods do not name the sequencing platform or mention unique molecular identifiers. TCR diversity was significantly higher in younger patients, and higher tumor TCR diversity was associated with shorter overall and disease-free survival. The top 100 clones made up a significantly larger cumulative share of the repertoire in normal lung than in tumor tissue. Tumor tissue showed significantly higher TCR diversity (inverse Simpson) than normal lung tissue, at 431.37 vs 166.20 (P = 0.0075, Mann-Whitney U test).

RNA was extracted from bulk unsorted tissue and checked for quality with a NanoDrop ND-1000 and an Agilent 2100. The normal lung samples consisted of distant non-tumor tissue collected more than 3 cm from the tumor edge. All donors had newly diagnosed lung cancer, had not received prior chemotherapy, and were admitted for thoracic surgery in China between August and November 2014. Patients who had received previous radiotherapy or chemotherapy, or who had another concurrent cancer, were excluded from the study. Pieces of surgical tissue measuring about 1-2.1 cm3 were kept in RNAlater solution and held at -80 degrees C until needed. Worth noting for this clonotype: No cognate antigen has been identified for it. No base quality values were provided; no much bigger clone lies one nucleotide off.

Receptor amplification or capture employed multiplex PCR. Instrument on record: Illumina HiSeq 2500. Following protocols modified from ARM-PCR, the researchers constructed TCRbeta libraries through three rounds of nested PCR with primers (Table S4). PCR products of 200-500 bp were gel-excised and purified with the QIAquick gel extraction kit before sequencing. The study's processing was this. Trimmomatic was used to clean the reads, FLASH merged the cleaned reads into complete CDR3 sequences, and MiTCR assigned the sequences to V(D)J germline segments. Clonal diversity was calculated as the inverse Simpson's index using VDJtools. Productive reads were defined as in-frame sequences without a premature stop codon. The public reads were reprocessed in TCRdb via fastp at Q25 and MiXCR, keeping in-frame beta chains. CDR3 protein sequences are deduplicated, and each keeps its most common genes and DNA. These V and J calls are TCRdb output, not the study's own analysis. The sample records 90,000 to 100,000 distinct CDR3 sequences, around three quarters of which are singletons. Of the sample, more than 25% is held by the ten largest clones.

Trimming at the junction amounts to 1 base on V and 7 bases on J, and the germline ends lie 12 bases apart. Including the terminal cysteine and phenylalanine, the CDR3 comprises 14 residues. Only the CDR3 DNA is retained, 42 bases long and in frame from the first base. CDR1 and CDR2, per the germline V gene, are SGHRS and YFSETQ. What was sequenced was distant non-tumor lung tissue. The clonotype originates from a man aged 55 to 70 with small cell lung cancer. The rearranged segments are TRBV5-1 and TRBJ2-1; no D segment can be confidently identified. The CDR3 here reads CASSLQENYNEQFF. DNA sequence: TGCGCCAGCAGCTTGCAGGAAAACTATAATGAGCAGTTCTTC. Reference TRBV5-1 and TRBJ2-1 proteins supply the regions before and after the CDR3; the full variable domain is: KAGVTQTPRYLIKTRGQQVTLSCSPISGHRSVSWYQQTPGQGLQFLFEYFSETQRNKGNFPGRFSGRQFSNSRSEMNVSTLELGDSALYLCASSLQENYNEQFFGPGTRLTVL.